This entry is about one TCR beta chain. Antigen specificity is unknown. This cohort consisted of healthy bone marrow donors. It was with 60 Vbeta and 13 Jbeta primers that the PCR ran. Some clones are missing from TCRdb's copy, which holds only in-frame ones; the method was immunoSEQ multiplex PCR. The sample holds about 150,000 clones; roughly 87% are singletons and the top ten take approximately 5.7%. Germline CDR1 MNHEY, CDR2 SMNVEV (reference sequence). CDR3 length: 14 residues. The germline V and J ends were trimmed by 5 bases and 0 bases, with 11 bases remaining between them. The source of the sample is a study of cytomegalovirus exposure and HLA in healthy donors. Study in general: Among around 400 genotyped donors, around 80% fell in the Caucasian-associated ancestry cluster. Study-level points and caveats: Several top significant clusters appeared, in a later analysis, to be linked to common viral pathogens. Later analysis identified 16,951 TCR beta sequences associated with HLA alleles, using a false discovery rate threshold of 0.05.

V and J are TRBV27 and TRBJ2-7; D is possibly TRBD2 (5 bases). Material: PBMCs. The origin of this receptor is a man aged 30 to 39 in good health and CMV-seropositive. The CDR3 bases are TGTGCCAGCAGTGAACGGGATAGCTCCTACGAGCAGTACTTC. Translating it yields CASSERDSSYEQYF.